The next 26 T cell receptor beta chains were all read from a single sample in a study of T cells and copy number aberrations in small-cell lung cancer (dated by TCRdb to the early 2020s). The method was the immunoSEQ multiplex PCR assay. The clones in this table, taken by TCRdb from immuneACCESS, are in-frame only. Not every clone is retained; where verified, under half of the shortfall comes from an unresolved V gene, and the cause of the rest is unknown. Present in this sample are more than 800 clones, 94% of which were seen just once. The leading ten clones occupy about 2.1% of the sample. Material: tumor tissue. Every receptor here comes from a woman aged 45-60 years with small cell lung cancer.

This clone has only one observation. The chain has TRBV2 and TRBJ1-5; D is uncertain. V lost 1 base to trimming and J lost 4 bases, with 11 bases between them. This CDR3 spans 15 amino acids. Germline values: CDR1 SNHLY, CDR2 FYNNEI. CDR3 in DNA: TGTGCCAGCAGTGAAGGAGGGTTCTCAAATCAGCCCCAGCATTTT. The encoded protein is CASSEGGFSNQPQHF. The full variable domain, completed using reference TRBV2 and TRBJ1-5, is EPEVTQTPSHQVTQMGQEVILRCVPISNHLYFYWYRQILGQKVEFLVSFYNNEISEKSEIFDDQFSVERPDGSNFTLKIRSTKLEDSAMYFCASSEGGFSNQPQHFGDGTRLSIL.

The CDR3 DNA reads TGTGCCAGCAGTTATGGGACTAGCGGGCAAGGGCGGGAGACCCAGTACTTC. Residues: CASSYGTSGQGRETQYF. The chain is built from TRBV28 and TRBJ2-5; 12 nucleotides align to TRBD2. This CDR3 contains 17 residues. Germline V gene sequence: CDR1 MDHEN, CDR2 SYDVKM. V was clipped by 4 bases and J by 5 bases; unmatched bases: 11.

The J gene is TRBJ2-6, the V gene TRBV30, with D maybe TRBD2 (5 bases). This CDR3 contains 16 residues. Trimming stripped 5 bases from V and 1 base from J, with 15 bases between. Germline V lookup: CDR1 GTSNPN, CDR2 SVGIG (reference sequence). In nucleotides, the CDR3 is TGTGCCTGGGCCGTAAGCGGTGTGTCTGGGGCCAACGTCCTGACTTTC. Amino acid sequence: CAWAVSGVSGANVLTF. Complete variable domain (other parts from reference TRBV30 and TRBJ2-6): SQTIHQWPATLVQPVGSPLSLECTVEGTSNPNLYWYRQAAGRGLQLLFYSVGIGQISSEVPQNLSASRPQDRQFILSSKKLLLSDSGFYLCAWAVSGVSGANVLTFGAGSRLTVL.

V gene TRBV15 combines with J gene TRBJ2-3, with D perhaps TRBD1 (6 bases). This CDR3 region has 17 residues. Trimming left V 0 bases short and J 2 bases short, with 15 bases between. In germline, CDR1 is LNHNV, CDR2 YYDKDF (reference sequence). CDR3 bases: TGTGCCACCAGCAGAGATCGAGGGGGAGTTATCACAGATACGCAGTATTTT. Its protein product is CATSRDRGGVITDTQYF.

The J gene is TRBJ1-2, the V gene TRBV6-5; 8 bases line up with TRBD1. Germline V gene lookup returns CDR1 MNHEY and CDR2 SVGAGI. There are 14 residues in the CDR3. V lost 5 bases, J lost 6 bases, and 8 bases stayed unmatched. CDR3 protein: CASSTEGQVNGYTF. The DNA for the CDR3 is TGTGCCAGCAGTACCGAGGGACAGGTTAATGGCTACACCTTC.

The chain is built from TRBV30 and TRBJ2-3, with TRBD1 as a possible D gene (5 bases). Germline values: CDR1 GTSNPN, CDR2 SVGIG (reference sequence). This CDR3 is built from 11 residues. Trimming removed 3 bases at V and 7 bases at J, with 8 bases between. CDR3 loop: CAWSRANTQYF. DNA of the CDR3: TGTGCCTGGAGCAGGGCCAATACGCAGTATTTT.

The chain carries TRBV5-3 and TRBJ2-6; unclear D gene. TRBV5-3 is filed as an ORF, its function uncertain. The CDR3 is made up of 13 amino acids. V lost 10 bases, J lost 5 bases, and 13 bases lay in between. The chain's CDR3 is CAGEQSRANVLTF. CDR3 DNA: TGTGCCGGTGAACAAAGTCGGGCCAACGTCCTGACTTTC.

CDR3 residues: CASSQQGDSNQPQHF. The DNA for the CDR3 is TGTGCCAGCAGTCAACAGGGTGATAGCAATCAGCCCCAGCATTTT. V usage is TRBV28 and J usage is TRBJ1-5; the D gene is possibly TRBD1 (6 bases). CDR1 MDHEN and CDR2 SYDVKM come from the germline V gene. V was shortened by 5 bases and J by 0 bases, with 11 bases between the two germline ends. The CDR3 runs to 15 residues. Full variable domain (outside the CDR3, taken from reference TRBV28 and TRBJ1-5): DVKVTQSSRYLVKRTGEKVFLECVQDMDHENMFWYRQDPGLGLRLIYFSYDVKMKEKGDIPEGYSVSREKKERFSLILESASTNQTSMYLCASSQQGDSNQPQHFGDGTRLSIL.

V is TRBV29-1 and J is TRBJ2-5; D is undetermined. Deletions cut 3 bases from V and 10 bases from J, with 3 bases between. From germline, CDR1 is SQVTM and CDR2 ANQGSEA. The CDR3 contains 8 residues. CDR3 nucleotides: TGCAGCGTTGAGGGCCAGTACTTC. It encodes CSVEGQYF.

The chain joins TRBV7-9 to TRBJ2-7, with unresolved D. The CDR3 extends over 13 amino acids. Deletions cut 7 bases from V and 4 bases from J, with 14 bases between. Looked up from germline, CDR1 is SEHNR and CDR2 is FQNEAQ (reference sequence). The CDR3 DNA is TGTGCCAGCACCACCAGGCCTTTTTACGAGCAGTACTTC. Protein sequence: CASTTRPFYEQYF.

V gene TRBV5-1 combines with J gene TRBJ1-5; D not resolved. V was pared by 0 bases and J by 7 bases, with 14 bases between. CDR1 and CDR2 from the germline V gene are SGHRS and YFSETQ. The CDR3 has 15 residues. The CDR3 nucleotides are TGCGCCAGCAGCTTGGTAGGTGGGTCGAGACAGCCCCAGCATTTT. Translating gives CASSLVGGSRQPQHF.

The sample holds a few counts of this clone. The chain has TRBV14 and TRBJ2-3; D gene uncertain. The CDR3 runs 16 residues. Trimming took off 2 bases at V and 2 bases at J, with 14 bases between the two ends. Germline V lookup: CDR1 SGHDN, CDR2 FVKESK. The DNA of the CDR3 is TGTGCCAGCAGCCAACAAGACACACCCTTCACAGATACGCAGTATTTT. Translation gives CASSQQDTPFTDTQYF.

This clone showed up just once. The chain uses TRBV11-1 and TRBJ1-1; D not certain. The CDR3 has 13 amino acids. Trimming removed 3 bases from V and 10 bases from J, with 15 bases in between. Germline CDR1 and CDR2: SGHAT and FQDESV (reference sequence). CDR3 sequence: CASSFSPTNPAFF. The CDR3 coding sequence is TGTGCCAGCAGCTTTTCCCCGACCAATCCAGCTTTCTTT.

The chain combines TRBV30 with TRBJ1-2; no firm D call. Trimming shortened V by 2 bases and J by 2 bases, and 6 bases separated the two germline ends. This CDR3 comprises 12 residues. Germline-derived CDR1 and CDR2 are GTSNPN and SVGIG (reference sequence). Here the CDR3 reads CAWSIGNYGYTF. CDR3 in DNA: TGTGCCTGGAGTATAGGGAACTATGGCTACACCTTC.

V and J are TRBV27 and TRBJ2-1, with a tentative D call TRBD2 (7 bases). The V gene's germline CDR1 is MNHEY and CDR2 SMNVEV (reference sequence). This CDR3 is built from 15 residues. V was cut by 3 bases and J by 4 bases, with 13 bases left in between. The CDR3 DNA follows: TGTGCCAGCAGTTTGTTAGGGGGGGGATACAATGAGCAGTTCTTC. This encodes CASSLLGGGYNEQFF.

The chain couples TRBV7-8 to TRBJ2-5; D is possibly TRBD1 (5 bases). Germline CDR1 SGHVS, CDR2 FQNEAQ. The CDR3 has 15 amino acids. The V end lost 1 base, the J end lost 5 bases, and 14 bases lay between the germline ends. The CDR3 loop reads CASSLGLGAKETQYF. The DNA of the CDR3 is TGTGCCAGCAGCTTAGGGCTAGGGGCGAAGGAGACCCAGTACTTC.

The rearrangement links TRBV7-6 to TRBJ2-5; D gene ambiguous. V lost 1 base to trimming and J lost 1 base, with 7 bases between them. CDR3 length equals 14 residues. Looked up from germline, CDR1 is SGHVS and CDR2 is FNYEAQ. As DNA, the CDR3 is TGTGCCAGCAGCTTAGGGCCAGGCCAAGAGACCCAGTACTTC. Encoded protein: CASSLGPGQETQYF.

The chain joins TRBV2 to TRBJ2-1, with D unclear. Trimming removed 3 bases at V and 7 bases at J, with 4 bases between. The CDR3 consists of 11 residues. Germline CDR1 SNHLY, CDR2 FYNNEI. The chain's CDR3 is CASSDQNEQFF. The CDR3 region has the DNA TGTGCCAGCAGTGACCAAAATGAGCAGTTCTTC.

The CDR3 protein is CASSSSGSTGELFF. The CDR3 nucleotides read TGCGCCAGCAGCTCTAGCGGGAGCACCGGGGAGCTGTTTTTT. This chain joins TRBV5-1 and TRBJ2-2; TRBD2 aligns across 10 bases. Germline CDR1 SGHRS, CDR2 YFSETQ. The length of the CDR3 is 14 residues. V lost 3 bases to trimming and J lost 4 bases; unmatched junction nucleotides: 0.

The chain combines TRBV27 with TRBJ1-2, with 9 nucleotides matching TRBD1. The CDR3 has 17 residues. CDR1 and CDR2 from the germline V gene are MNHEY and SMNVEV (reference sequence). Trimming at V came to 5 bases and at J to 0 bases, leaving 10 bases not matched to a gene. Here the CDR3 DNA reads TGTGCCAGCAGTGCAGGGACAGGGCCCAACTCTAACTATGGCTACACCTTC. It yields the protein CASSAGTGPNSNYGYTF.

This clone came up a few times. The CDR3 spells CASGGGYTF. CDR3 nucleotide sequence: TGTGCCAGCGGGGGTGGCTACACCTTC. V gene TRBV19 combines with J gene TRBJ1-2, with a tentative D call TRBD1 (5 bases). Per the germline V gene, CDR1 is LNHDA and CDR2 is SQIVND (reference sequence). The length of the CDR3 is 9 residues. V was cut by 9 bases and J by 7 bases, with 6 bases left in between. Drawing the rest from reference TRBV19 and TRBJ1-2, the complete variable domain is DGGITQSPKYLFRKEGQNVTLSCEQNLNHDAMYWYRQDPGQGLRLIYYSQIVNDFQKGDIAEGYSVSREKKESFPLTVTSAQKNPTAFYLCASGGGYTFGSGTRLTVV.

This clone was counted a single time. This chain links TRBV30 with TRBJ2-2; perhaps TRBD1 as D (5 bases). The CDR3 spans 15 residues. The germline V and J ends were trimmed by 0 bases and 4 bases, with 12 bases remaining between them. CDR1 GTSNPN and CDR2 SVGIG come from the germline V gene (reference sequence). The CDR3 here is CAWSVHGASTGELFF. The DNA of the CDR3 is TGTGCCTGGAGTGTACATGGGGCTAGCACCGGGGAGCTGTTTTTT.

This clone was counted only a few times. The V call is TRBV5-1, the J call TRBJ1-6, with 11 bases lining up with TRBD1. Trimming removed 4 bases from V and 9 bases from J; junction bases left unmatched: 6. The CDR3 spans 15 residues. CDR1 is SGHRS, CDR2 YFSETQ, per germline. The CDR3 reads CASSLKGQGGSPLHF. The CDR3 DNA sequence: TGCGCCAGCAGCCTCAAGGGACAGGGGGGTTCACCCCTCCACTTT.

The chain employs TRBV19 and TRBJ2-1; D possibly corresponds to TRBD1 (6 bases). Germline loops: CDR1 LNHDA, CDR2 SQIVND (reference sequence). V was shortened by 4 bases and J by 4 bases, with 8 bases between the two germline ends. The CDR3 contains 13 residues. For the CDR3, the DNA is TGTGCCAGTAGTACACAGGGATACAATGAGCAGTTCTTC. Translation: CASSTQGYNEQFF. Full variable domain (rest looked up from reference TRBV19 and TRBJ2-1): DGGITQSPKYLFRKEGQNVTLSCEQNLNHDAMYWYRQDPGQGLRLIYYSQIVNDFQKGDIAEGYSVSREKKESFPLTVTSAQKNPTAFYLCASSTQGYNEQFFGPGTRLTVL.

J is TRBJ1-4 and V is TRBV7-6, with TRBD1 identical over 8 bases. The length of the CDR3 is 14 residues. Germline CDR1 SGHVS, CDR2 FNYEAQ. Unmatched junction bases numbered 6, after V lost 4 bases and J lost 8 bases. In DNA, the CDR3 is TGTGCCAGCAGCTCCCGGACAGGGATGGAAAAACTGTTTTTT. It yields the protein CASSSRTGMEKLFF.

The rearrangement links TRBV29-1 to TRBJ2-3; D is undetermined. The germline CDR1 and CDR2 sequences are SQVTM and ANQGSEA. The CDR3 loop spans 13 amino acids. V gave up 4 bases and J gave up 3 bases, with 11 bases separating them. The CDR3: CSVGSPTTDTQYF. CDR3 coding DNA: TGCAGCGTTGGGTCCCCTACGACAGATACGCAGTATTTT.